This entry concerns a single T cell receptor (beta chain). This specimen includes other DNA sequences encoding the same CDR3. Regarding time point: pretreatment peripheral blood. TCRdb keeps only in-frame clones here, not all; method: immunoSEQ multiplex PCR. Of roughly 100,000 clones listed, approximately 88% are singletons. This specimen comes from a study of PD-L1 blockade in urothelial cancer. Study-wide context: At 6 weeks and at 3 weeks (second dose) after treatment start, blood was analyzed.

The V gene's germline CDR1 is SEHNR and CDR2 FQNEAQ (reference sequence). CDR3 length equals 13 residues. Trimming took 3 bases from V and 2 from J, leaving 7 bases between them. The receptor was derived from a woman aged 80 or older with urothelial cancer. The rearrangement uses TRBV7-9 and TRBJ1-1; D may be TRBD1 (5 bases). This material consisted of PBMCs, taken around atezolizumab (anti-PD-L1) treatment. CDR3 sequence: CASSLTVNTEAFF. Written as DNA, the CDR3 is TGTGCCAGCAGCTTGACAGTTAACACTGAAGCTTTCTTT.